A selection of T cell receptor beta chains follows, all from one sample in a study of shared T cell receptors in the human thymus. Libraries were prepared by immunoSEQ multiplex PCR; TCRdb keeps only in-frame clonotypes and omits some of them. The table lists hundreds of thousands of clones, about 84% of them singletons, with about 0.012% in the top ten. These sequences were also reported in another study, on human thymus T cells.

The sequencing input was thymocytes. The receptors originated from a boy under two years old with a congenital heart defect. Both conserved end residues are part of each CDR3. A D gene is named only where the DNA matches it firmly. Clone size, where shown, is once, few, many, or a class for clones that have expanded.

v_gene	d_gene	abundance	j_gene	CDR3nt	CDR3aa
TRBV4-3	TRBD1	-	TRBJ1-1	TGCGCCAGCAGCCACCACCCGGGACAGGGGAGGGGAACTGAAGCTTTCTTT	CASSHHPGQGRGTEAFF
TRBV7-9	-	few	TRBJ2-7	TGTGCCAGCAGCTTAGAGGAGGGTAGCTCCTACGAGCAGTACTTC	CASSLEEGSSYEQYF
TRBV4-1	TRBD2	-	TRBJ2-3	TGCGCCAGCAGTCGAGGACTAGCGGGACCACCCCACACAGATACGCAGTATTTT	CASSRGLAGPPHTDTQYF
TRBV19	TRBD2	-	TRBJ2-3	TGTGCCAGTAGTTCTCGGGAAGCGGGAAAGAATACAGATACGCAGTATTTT	CASSSREAGKNTDTQYF
TRBV11-2	TRBD2	few	TRBJ2-7	TGTGCCAGCAGCATTCCCCTTACTAGCGGGAGGACCTACGAGCAGTACTTC	CASSIPLTSGRTYEQYF
TRBV5-7	-	-	TRBJ1-5	TGTGCCAGCAGCTTGGTCGCTGGGGGCAATAGCAATCAGCCCCAGCATTTT	CASSLVAGGNSNQPQHF
TRBV7-9	-	-	TRBJ2-1	TGTGCCAGCAGCACAGGCGGGGTGGAGGGCTACAATGAGCAGTTCTTC	CASSTGGVEGYNEQFF
TRBV6-4	-	-	TRBJ2-7	TGTGCCAGCAGCAACCGGAGGCCCTACGAGCAGTACTTC	CASSNRRPYEQYF
TRBV7-2	TRBD2	once	TRBJ2-3	TGTGCCAGCAGCCCCTGGACTAGCGGCTACACAGATACGCAGTATTTT	CASSPWTSGYTDTQYF
TRBV7-6	TRBD1	-	TRBJ2-1	TGTGCCAGCAGCTTAGTCACCGTGACAGGGACCTACAATGAGCAGTTCTTC	CASSLVTVTGTYNEQFF
TRBV6-6	-	-	TRBJ2-4	TGTGCCAGCAGTAGAAGGGGGGCCAAAAACATTCAGTACTTC	CASSRRGAKNIQYF
TRBV7-2	-	few	TRBJ2-1	TGTGCCAGCAGCCCTAAGGAGTCCGGAGAGCAGTTCTTC	CASSPKESGEQFF
TRBV11-2	TRBD1	once	TRBJ2-7	TGTGCCAGCAGCTCCCCCCCCGGGACAGAGTACTTC	CASSSPPGTEYF
TRBV5-6	TRBD1	-	TRBJ1-5	TGTGCCAGCAGCCCAGGGGGAGATCAGCCCCAGCATTTT	CASSPGGDQPQHF
TRBV5-6	TRBD1	-	TRBJ2-1	TGTGCCAGCAGCTTGGGGACAGGGCTCCTAATCCCCTACAATGAGCAGTTCTTC	CASSLGTGLLIPYNEQFF
TRBV11-2	TRBD2	-	TRBJ2-1	TGTGCCAGCAGCTTAGACCCTAGCGGGCCCGGAAATGAGCAGTTCTTC	CASSLDPSGPGNEQFF
TRBV30	-	-	TRBJ2-3	TGTGCCTGGAGTGTACCGGGACTCGTTGTCCCAGATACGCAGTATTTT	CAWSVPGLVVPDTQYF
TRBV18	-	-	TRBJ1-3	TGTGCCAGCTCACTGCCCGGGGCAGGGGTCCCCTCTGGAAACACCATATATTTT	CASSLPGAGVPSGNTIYF
TRBV5-6	TRBD2	-	TRBJ2-3	TGTGCCAGCGGGGTGGGGGGGAGTGACACAGATACGCAGTATTTT	CASGVGGSDTDTQYF
TRBV5-5	TRBD2	-	TRBJ2-1	TGTGCCAGCAGCTCGCGAGGGACTAGCCTCAATGAGCAGTTCTTC	CASSSRGTSLNEQFF
TRBV30	-	few	TRBJ1-4	TGTGCCTGGAGTGTAACCGGGAGGAGGGATGAAAAACTGTTTTTT	CAWSVTGRRDEKLFF